This T cell receptor beta chain is from a study of cytomegalovirus exposure and HLA in healthy donors. All donors participated as healthy donors of bone marrow. Primers included in the PCR were 60 Vbeta and 13 Jbeta primers. The data were produced by immunoSEQ multiplex PCR, yet TCRdb's version contains in-frame clones alone and is incomplete. This table holds about 180,000 clones, about four fifths found once. The CDR3 is made up of 16 amino acids. From germline, CDR1 is ENHRY and CDR2 SYGVKD. V was clipped by 3 bases and J by 0 bases; unmatched bases: 6. This clonotype was obtained from a young woman in good health and CMV-seropositive. The rearrangement uses TRBV10-3 and TRBJ2-3; 7 bases align to TRBD2. The sample consisted of PBMCs. CDR3 amino acids: CAISDGGDGSTDTQYF. For the CDR3, the DNA is TGTGCCATCAGTGATGGGGGGGACGGGAGCACAGATACGCAGTATTTT.